This TCR beta chain was sequenced for a study of cytomegalovirus exposure and HLA in healthy donors. Remarks on this clone: Antigen: not known.

The PCR contained 60 Vbeta and 13 Jbeta primers. Clones were sequenced by immunoSEQ multiplex PCR, and TCRdb holds only the in-frame ones, with some missing. Among 110,000 to 150,000 clones listed, 75% were seen once. Study conclusions and caveats: A list of 164 TCR beta chains associated with cytomegalovirus was given. Three chains tied to CMV proved CMV antigen-specific in vitro. Analysis was carried out at a later point, and it linked a missense DCLRE1C variant to TCR beta V- and J-gene trimming. Per a prior analysis, the majority of TCR beta V segments were productive roughly 87% or roughly 30% of the time.

Sequences were obtained from PBMCs. The clonotype originates from a man younger than 45 in good health and CMV-seronegative.

CDR3 amino acids: CASSHSGTDEKLFF. The CDR3 nucleotides read TGCGCCAGCAGTCACTCCGGCACAGATGAAAAACTGTTTTTT. The genes are TRBV23-1 and TRBJ1-4; D not certain. TRBV23-1 is marked as an open reading frame, function uncertain. The CDR3 has 14 amino acids. Trimming pared 3 bases from V and 6 bases from J, leaving 11 bases between.